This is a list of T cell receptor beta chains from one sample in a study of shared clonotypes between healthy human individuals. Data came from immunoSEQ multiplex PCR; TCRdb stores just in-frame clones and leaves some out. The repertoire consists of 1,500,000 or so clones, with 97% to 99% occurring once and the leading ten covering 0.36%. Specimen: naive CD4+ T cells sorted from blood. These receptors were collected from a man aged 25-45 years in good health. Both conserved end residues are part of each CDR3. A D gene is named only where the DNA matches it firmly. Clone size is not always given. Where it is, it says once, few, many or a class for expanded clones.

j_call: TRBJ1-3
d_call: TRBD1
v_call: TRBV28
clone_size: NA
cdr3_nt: TGTGCCAGCAGTTCCAAATACTCGACAGGGGCTCAGATGCTCTCTGGAAACACCATATATTTT
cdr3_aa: CASSSKYSTGAQMLSGNTIYF

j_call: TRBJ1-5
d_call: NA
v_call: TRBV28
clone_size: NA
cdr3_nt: TGTGCCAGCAGTACCGTCAACAGGGGCAATCAGCCCCAGCATTTT
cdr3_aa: CASSTVNRGNQPQHF

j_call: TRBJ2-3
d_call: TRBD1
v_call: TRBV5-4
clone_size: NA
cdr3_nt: TGTGCCAGCAGCTCCGGTCGGACAGGTTCCACAGATACGCAGTATTTT
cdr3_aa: CASSSGRTGSTDTQYF

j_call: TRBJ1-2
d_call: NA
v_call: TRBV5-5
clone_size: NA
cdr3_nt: TGTGCCAGCAGCTTTCCGGGACGGGAGAACTATGGCTACACCTTC
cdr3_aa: CASSFPGRENYGYTF

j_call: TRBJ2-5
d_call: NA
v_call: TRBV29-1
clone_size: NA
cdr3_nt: TGCAGCGTTGGGGACTTTCGGGAGACCCAGTACTTC
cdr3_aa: CSVGDFRETQYF

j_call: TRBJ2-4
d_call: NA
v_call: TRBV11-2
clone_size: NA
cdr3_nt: TGTGCCAGCAGCGCAATAGGACATCCAATAGCCAAAAACATTCAGTACTTC
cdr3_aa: CASSAIGHPIAKNIQYF

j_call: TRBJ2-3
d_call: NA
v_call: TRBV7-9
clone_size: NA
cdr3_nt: TGTGCCAGCAGCTTAGGGCACAGTTTCACAGATACGCAGTATTTT
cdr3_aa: CASSLGHSFTDTQYF

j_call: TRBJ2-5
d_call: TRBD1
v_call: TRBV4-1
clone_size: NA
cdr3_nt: TGCGCCAGCAGCCAAGATCGAGGGACAGGTATATACTTC
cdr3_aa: CASSQDRGTGIYF

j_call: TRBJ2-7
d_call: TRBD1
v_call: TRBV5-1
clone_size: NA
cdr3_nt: TGCGCCAGCAGCCATAAAGACAGGGGATCCTACGAGCAGTACTTC
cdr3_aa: CASSHKDRGSYEQYF

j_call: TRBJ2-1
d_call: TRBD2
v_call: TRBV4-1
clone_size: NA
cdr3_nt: TGCGCCAGCAGCCAAAATATTCCGGGACTAATCAATTGGAATGAGCAGTTCTTC
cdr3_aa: CASSQNIPGLINWNEQFF

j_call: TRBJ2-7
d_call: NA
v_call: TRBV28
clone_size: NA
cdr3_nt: TGTGCCAGCAGGGTCAGCTCCTACGAGCAGTACTTC
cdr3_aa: CASRVSSYEQYF

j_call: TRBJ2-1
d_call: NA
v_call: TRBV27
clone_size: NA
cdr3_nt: TGTGCCAGCAGTGACTTATACTACAATGAGCAGTTCTTC
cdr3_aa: CASSDLYYNEQFF

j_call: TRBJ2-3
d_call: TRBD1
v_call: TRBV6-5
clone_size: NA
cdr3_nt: TGTGCCAGCAGTGGACAGGGTTATTCGAAAGATACGCAGTATTTT
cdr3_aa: CASSGQGYSKDTQYF

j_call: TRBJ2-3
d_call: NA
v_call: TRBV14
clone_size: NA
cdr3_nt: TGTGCCAGCAGCCTCGGAGATACGCAGTATTTT
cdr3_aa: CASSLGDTQYF

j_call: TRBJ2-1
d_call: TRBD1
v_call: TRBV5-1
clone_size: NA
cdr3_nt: TGCGCCAGCAGCTCAACAGGGGCAGGGTACAATGAGCAGTTCTTC
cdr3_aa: CASSSTGAGYNEQFF

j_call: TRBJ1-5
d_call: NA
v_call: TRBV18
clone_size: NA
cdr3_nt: TGTGCCAGCTCACCATCTGGGCCCAATCAGCCCCAGCATTTT
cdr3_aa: CASSPSGPNQPQHF

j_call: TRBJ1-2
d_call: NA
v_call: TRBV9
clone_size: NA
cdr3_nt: TGTGCCAGCAGCGCTAGAGATGATAACTATGGCTACACCTTC
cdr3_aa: CASSARDDNYGYTF

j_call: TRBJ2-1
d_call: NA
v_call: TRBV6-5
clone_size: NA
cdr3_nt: TGTGCCAGCAAGAACCGGGGGAACAGGGACCATGAGCAGTTCTTC
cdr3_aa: CASKNRGNRDHEQFF

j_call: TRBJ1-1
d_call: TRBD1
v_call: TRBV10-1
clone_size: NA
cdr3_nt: TGCGCCAGCAGTTCCGATACAGGGGACACTGAAGCTTTCTTT
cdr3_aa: CASSSDTGDTEAFF

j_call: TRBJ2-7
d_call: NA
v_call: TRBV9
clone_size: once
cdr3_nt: TGTGCCAGCAGCCCCCGCACCATGACCTACGAGCAGTACTTC
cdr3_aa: CASSPRTMTYEQYF

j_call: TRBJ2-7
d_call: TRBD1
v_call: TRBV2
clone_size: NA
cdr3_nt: TGTGCCAGCCGGGACAGGACGACCTACGAGCAGTACTTC
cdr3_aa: CASRDRTTYEQYF

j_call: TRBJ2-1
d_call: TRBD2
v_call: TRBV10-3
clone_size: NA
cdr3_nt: TGTGCCATCAGAGCGACTAGCGGGAGGGGAGGGGGTGAGCAGTTCTTC
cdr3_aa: CAIRATSGRGGGEQFF

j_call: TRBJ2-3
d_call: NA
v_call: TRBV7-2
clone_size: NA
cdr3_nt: TGTGCCAGCAGCCCCTATAAGCCTACGCAGTATTTT
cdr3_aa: CASSPYKPTQYF

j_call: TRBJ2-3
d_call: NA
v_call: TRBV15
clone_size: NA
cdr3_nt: TGTGCCACCGGGCGCCTTGGGGAGGGGGCGTCGGATACGCAGTATTTT
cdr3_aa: CATGRLGEGASDTQYF

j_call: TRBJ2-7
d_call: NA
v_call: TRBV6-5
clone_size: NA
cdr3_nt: TGTGCCAGCAGTGTCCATCAGGGGCGCCAGTACGAGCAGTACTTC
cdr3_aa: CASSVHQGRQYEQYF

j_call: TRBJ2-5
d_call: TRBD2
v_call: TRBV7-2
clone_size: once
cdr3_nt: TGTGCCAGCAGCTTAGACGGGAGGGCGGGTGAGACCCAGTACTTC
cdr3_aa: CASSLDGRAGETQYF

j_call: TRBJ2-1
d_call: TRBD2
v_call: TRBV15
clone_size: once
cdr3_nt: TGTGCCACCAGCAGAGATCGAACTAGCGGGTTCTTC
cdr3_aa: CATSRDRTSGFF

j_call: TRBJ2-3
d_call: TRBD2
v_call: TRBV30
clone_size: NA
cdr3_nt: TGTGCCTGGAGCGCCCTAGCGGGACCTGCAGATACGCAGTATTTT
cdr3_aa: CAWSALAGPADTQYF

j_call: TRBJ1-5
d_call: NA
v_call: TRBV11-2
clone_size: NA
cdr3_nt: TGTGCCAGCAGCTTAGATCAAGGGGTTTGGCAGCCCCAGCATTTT
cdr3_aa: CASSLDQGVWQPQHF

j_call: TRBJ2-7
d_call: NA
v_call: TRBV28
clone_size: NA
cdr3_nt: TGTGCCAGCAGTTTATTATCGGGGCCACCTGCCTACGAGCAGTACTTC
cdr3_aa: CASSLLSGPPAYEQYF

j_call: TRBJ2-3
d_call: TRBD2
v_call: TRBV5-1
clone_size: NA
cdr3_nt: TGCGCCAGCAGCTGGGGACTAGCGCCCACAGATACGCAGTATTTT
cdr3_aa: CASSWGLAPTDTQYF

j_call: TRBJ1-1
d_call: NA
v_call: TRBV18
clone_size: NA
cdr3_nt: TGTGCCAGCTCACCACCGTCGGATGATAACACTGAAGCTTTCTTT
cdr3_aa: CASSPPSDDNTEAFF

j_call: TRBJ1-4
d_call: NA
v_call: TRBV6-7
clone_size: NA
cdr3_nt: TGTGCCAGCCCTAGGTTGGCGCTTGGCGAAAAACTGTTTTTT
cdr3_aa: CASPRLALGEKLFF

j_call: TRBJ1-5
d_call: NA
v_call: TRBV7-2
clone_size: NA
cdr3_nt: TGTGCCAGCAGCTTAGAGGGGGGTTTTTCTCAGCCCCAGCATTTT
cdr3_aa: CASSLEGGFSQPQHF

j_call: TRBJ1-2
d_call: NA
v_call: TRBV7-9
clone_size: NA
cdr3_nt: TGTGCCAGCAGCTCCTCTACAGGCATCATCTCTGGCTACACCTTC
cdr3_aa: CASSSSTGIISGYTF

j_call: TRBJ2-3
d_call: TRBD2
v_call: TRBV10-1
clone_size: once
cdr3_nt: TGCGCCAGCAGTGACGGACTAGCGGGAATTACAGATACGCAGTATTTT
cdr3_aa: CASSDGLAGITDTQYF

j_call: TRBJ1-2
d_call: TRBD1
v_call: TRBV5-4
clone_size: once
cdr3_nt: TGTGCCAGCAGCTTGTACAGGGGAATGGGCTACACCTTC
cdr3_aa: CASSLYRGMGYTF

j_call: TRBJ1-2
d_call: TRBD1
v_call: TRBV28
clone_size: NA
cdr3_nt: TGTGCCAGCAGTCCTGGGACAGGGTCCCCAAACCTTTATGGCTACACCTTC
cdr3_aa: CASSPGTGSPNLYGYTF

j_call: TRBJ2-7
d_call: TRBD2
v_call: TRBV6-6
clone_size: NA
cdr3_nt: TGTGCCAGCAGTTACGGGTCTAGCGGGAAGCACGAGCAGTACTTC
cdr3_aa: CASSYGSSGKHEQYF

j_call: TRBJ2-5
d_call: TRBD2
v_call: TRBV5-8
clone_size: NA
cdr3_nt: TGTGCCAGCAGCTTGGTCAGCGGGGCAGGGTCCCAGTACTTC
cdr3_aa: CASSLVSGAGSQYF

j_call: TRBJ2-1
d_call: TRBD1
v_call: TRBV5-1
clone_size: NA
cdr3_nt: TGCGCCAGCAGCCCTTACGGGACAGGGTTGTACAATGAGCAGTTCTTC
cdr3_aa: CASSPYGTGLYNEQFF

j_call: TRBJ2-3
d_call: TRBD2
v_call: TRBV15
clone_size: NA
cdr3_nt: TGTGCCACCAGCAGAGGGGTTAGGGTAGCGGGAGTTGACGATACGCAGTATTTT
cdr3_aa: CATSRGVRVAGVDDTQYF